These 32 T cell receptor beta chains share one sample of origin, sequenced in a study of T cells in Graves' hyperthyroidism and ophthalmopathy. The CDR3 regions of TCR beta were amplified from RNA transcripts. Researchers ran a first-round RT-PCR on the TCR CDR3 using the HTBI primer set. TCRdb analysed the multiplex PCR reads with MiXCR anew, one entry per CDR3 protein. The sample consists of hundreds of thousands of distinct CDR3 sequences, around 13% of them appearing once. Specimen: blood. These TCRs come from a woman aged 45-65 years with Graves' ophthalmopathy.

This clonotype was counted ten times or more. CDR3 residues: CASSPKGLAGGGTDTQYF. The CDR3 region has the DNA TGCGCCAGCAGCCCCAAGGGACTAGCGGGAGGCGGGACAGATACGCAGTATTTT. This chain joins TRBV5-1 and TRBJ2-3; 15 bases map to TRBD2. V gave up 4 bases and J gave up 3 bases; unmatched junction bases: 9. Germline-derived CDR1 and CDR2 are SGHRS and YFSETQ. The CDR3 loop spans 18 amino acids.

The V gene is TRBV29-1, the J gene TRBJ2-7; D gene uncertain. The germline V and J ends were trimmed by 2 bases and 4 bases, with 9 bases remaining between them. Germline-derived CDR1 and CDR2 are SQVTM and ANQGSEA. This CDR3 spans 12 amino acids. This CDR3 reads CSVEMAGYEQYF. In DNA form, the CDR3 reads TGCAGCGTTGAAATGGCAGGTTACGAGCAGTACTTC.

The chain links TRBV28 to TRBJ1-4; 9 nucleotides match TRBD1. This CDR3 has 13 residues. Trimming removed 10 bases from V and 6 bases from J; junction bases left unmatched: 6. CDR1 and CDR2 from the germline V gene are MDHEN and SYDVKM. DNA for the CDR3: TGTGCCAACGGGGGACAGGGCTATGAAAAACTGTTTTTT. It yields the protein CANGGQGYEKLFF. The full variable domain, with the rest looked up from reference TRBV28 and TRBJ1-4, is DVKVTQSSRYLVKRTGEKVFLECVQDMDHENMFWYRQDPGLGLRLIYFSYDVKMKEKGDIPEGYSVSREKKERFSLILESASTNQTSMYLCANGGQGYEKLFFGSGTQLSVL.

This sequence joins TRBV11-2 and TRBJ2-4; a weak D match, TRBD1 (6 bases). V lost 2 bases and J lost 3, with 8 bases in between. The germline V gene encodes CDR1 SGHAT and CDR2 FQNNGV. CDR3 size: 14 residues. CDR3 sequence: CASSLFRGKNIQYF. CDR3 DNA: TGTGCCAGCAGCTTATTCAGGGGCAAAAACATTCAGTACTTC.

There are many counts of this clonotype. V and J are TRBV5-5 and TRBJ1-4; D possibly corresponds to TRBD1 (5 bases). V dropped 7 bases and J dropped 10 bases, with 14 bases sitting between them. The CDR3 is 12 amino acids. Germline V gene sequence: CDR1 SGHKS, CDR2 YYEKEE (reference sequence). The CDR3 loop is CASSPDSGKLFF. The CDR3 DNA reads TGTGCCAGCTCCCCCGACAGCGGAAAACTGTTTTTT.

The chain has TRBV4-3 and TRBJ2-3; 7 nucleotides agree with TRBD2. V lost 1 base to trimming and J lost 3 bases; unmatched junction nucleotides: 13. CDR1 and CDR2 (germline): LGHNA, YSLEER. This CDR3 region has 18 residues. CDR3 in amino acids: CASSQGNGRELWTDTQYF. The CDR3 coding sequence is TGCGCCAGCAGCCAAGGTAATGGGCGGGAGCTGTGGACAGATACGCAGTATTTT.

This clonotype has a handful of counts. The chain joins TRBV5-8 to TRBJ2-5; a weak D match, TRBD1 (5 bases). Germline loops: CDR1 SGHTS, CDR2 YDEGEE. The germline V and J ends were trimmed by 4 bases and 4 bases, with 17 bases remaining between them. The CDR3 extends over 15 amino acids. CDR3 DNA sequence: TGTGCCAGCAGCACACAAAAAGCAGGGCCAGAGACCCAGTACTTC. It specifies CASSTQKAGPETQYF.

In this sample, this clonotype turned up many times. The chain combines TRBV20-1 with TRBJ2-3; TRBD2 matches at 10 bases. The trim removed 3 bases at V and 5 bases at J, leaving 11 bases unmatched. The germline V gene encodes CDR1 DFQATT and CDR2 SNEGSKA (reference sequence). This CDR3 region has 16 residues. CDR3 bases: TGCAGTGCTAGTAGATCTAGCGGGAGTCTTGTAGATACGCAGTATTTT. Its translation: CSASRSSGSLVDTQYF.

Only a few counts were recorded for this clonotype. This chain uses TRBV30 with TRBJ2-7; no definite D call. The CDR3 contains 11 residues. The V gene's germline CDR1 is GTSNPN and CDR2 SVGIG (reference sequence). Trimming removed 4 bases from V and 6 bases from J, with 10 bases in between. CDR3 coding DNA: TGTGCCTGGAAGGCGTCTACCGAGCAGTACTTC. Protein product: CAWKASTEQYF.

In this sample, this clonotype turned up many times. V is TRBV20-1 and J is TRBJ1-4; weak D call: TRBD1 (5 bases). Germline V gene lookup returns CDR1 DFQATT and CDR2 SNEGSKA (reference sequence). This CDR3 has 15 amino acids. V lost 0 bases and J lost 3, with 11 bases in between. The DNA of the CDR3 is TGCAGTGCTAGAGATACTAGACAGTCTAATGAAAAACTGTTTTTT. Translating gives CSARDTRQSNEKLFF.

The rearrangement uses TRBV5-8 and TRBJ2-7; 13 bases are shared with TRBD2. Per the germline V gene, CDR1 is SGHTS and CDR2 is YDEGEE. The CDR3 length is 17 residues. Trimming removed 3 bases from V and 4 bases from J; junction bases left unmatched: 10. The CDR3 protein is CASSSLGLAGMGYEQYF. DNA of the CDR3: TGTGCCAGCAGCTCTTTGGGACTAGCGGGAATGGGGTACGAGCAGTACTTC.

As for this clonotype: A much larger clone differs by one base, so this may be a read error. The chain carries TRBV29-1 and TRBJ1-1, with D uncertain. This CDR3 contains 13 residues. Trimming removed 4 bases at V and 6 bases at J, with 15 bases between. CDR1 and CDR2 (germline): SQVTM, ANQGSEA. The CDR3 DNA follows: TGCAGCGTTGGCCGGCGGGTCTCTCCTGAAGCTTTCTTT. Protein sequence: CSVGRRVSPEAFF.

This clonotype came up many times. This chain connects TRBV12-3 or TRBV12-4 to TRBJ2-1; 10 bases are a match to TRBD1. V dropped 7 bases and J dropped 9; count of bases not matched to a gene: 12. The CDR3 consists of 15 residues. The CDR3 spells CASTPTGTGAFEQFF. The CDR3 bases are TGTGCCAGCACTCCAACGGGGACAGGGGCTTTTGAGCAGTTCTTC.

This clonotype was counted at least ten times. J is TRBJ2-7 and V is TRBV30; no firm D call. From germline, CDR1 is GTSNPN and CDR2 SVGIG (reference sequence). The CDR3 consists of 14 residues. The V end was cut by 3 bases, the J end by 2 bases, with 14 bases between. Here the CDR3 reads CAWSVLGDTYEQYF. The CDR3 nucleotides read TGTGCCTGGAGCGTATTAGGCGACACCTACGAGCAGTACTTC.

This clonotype occurred many times. The chain is built from TRBV18 and TRBJ2-1, with D unresolved. The germline gives CDR1 KGHSH, CDR2 LQKENI. Trimming cost V 5 bases and J 7 bases, with 6 bases left between them. CDR3 size: 11 residues. The CDR3 DNA reads as TGTGCCAGCTCAGGGCCAAATGAGCAGTTCTTC. The encoded protein is CASSGPNEQFF. The full variable domain, completed using reference TRBV18 and TRBJ2-1, is NAGVMQNPRHLVRRRGQEARLRCSPMKGHSHVYWYRQLPEEGLKFMVYLQKENIIDESGMPKERFSAEFPKEGPSILRIQQVVRGDSAAYFCASSGPNEQFFGPGTRLTVL.

The J gene is TRBJ2-6, the V gene TRBV19; possibly TRBD1 or TRBD2 for D (5 bases each). The germline gives CDR1 LNHDA, CDR2 SQIVND (reference sequence). V lost 4 bases, J lost 1 base, and 20 bases lay in between. This CDR3 contains 19 residues. Here the CDR3 reads CASSNLRGQVASGANVLTF. CDR3 nucleotides: TGTGCCAGTAGTAACCTACGGGGCCAGGTGGCATCTGGGGCCAACGTCCTGACTTTC.

This clonotype was seen many times. The chain has TRBV10-3 and TRBJ1-1; D might be TRBD1 (6 bases). With 0 bases removed from V and 12 bases from J, the gap between germline ends came to 17 bases. Germline V lookup: CDR1 ENHRY, CDR2 SYGVKD. The CDR3 loop spans 14 amino acids. The CDR3 DNA sequence: TGTGCCATCAGTGAGTCGATTACAGGGTCGATGTCTTTCTTT. The encoded protein is CAISESITGSMSFF.

This clonotype was counted many times. This chain joins TRBV28 and TRBJ1-1; D perhaps matches TRBD1 (5 bases). CDR3 size: 14 residues. Germline V gene data show CDR1 as MDHEN and CDR2 as SYDVKM. The V end was cut by 1 base, the J end by 7 bases, with 13 bases between. The chain's CDR3 is CASSLSGRKGEAFF. Here the CDR3 DNA reads TGTGCCAGCAGTTTATCGGGGCGAAAAGGTGAAGCTTTCTTT.

Ten or more counts support this clonotype. The genes are TRBV7-6 and TRBJ2-1; D remains ambiguous. V was pared by 5 bases and J by 1 base, with 15 bases between. CDR3 length: 16 residues. Per germline, CDR1 SGHVS and CDR2 FNYEAQ. CDR3 loop: CASSPHPASSYNEQFF. The CDR3 coding sequence is TGTGCCAGCAGCCCCCATCCAGCTAGTTCCTACAATGAGCAGTTCTTC.

In its sample, this clonotype was seen many times. The V call is TRBV7-2, the J call TRBJ2-1; 11 bases map to TRBD2. This CDR3 has 16 amino acids. Losses at the gene ends were 6 bases for V and 3 bases for J; bases not matched to a gene: 7. Germline V CDR1 and CDR2: SGHTA, FQGNSA. The CDR3 spells CASRYRLAGLYNEQFF. The CDR3 nucleotides are TGTGCCAGCAGGTACCGACTAGCGGGACTCTACAATGAGCAGTTCTTC.

This clonotype has a count of ten or more. The chain has TRBV5-1 and TRBJ2-5; D gene ambiguous. The CDR3 length is 14 residues. V was clipped by 1 base and J by 4 bases, with 11 bases between them. In germline, CDR1 is SGHRS, CDR2 YFSETQ. CDR3 nucleotides: TGCGCCAGCAGCTTGCTTCCGGGCCCAGAGACCCAGTACTTC. Amino acid sequence: CASSLLPGPETQYF.

This clonotype was observed many times. V is TRBV4-3 and J is TRBJ1-1; 9 bases match TRBD1. Germline values: CDR1 LGHNA, CDR2 YSLEER. The CDR3 sequence is 16 residues long. Losses at the gene ends were 1 base for V and 4 bases for J; bases not matched to a gene: 7. The CDR3 DNA follows: TGCGCCAGCAGCCAAGGGACAGGGGCCATCGGCACTGAAGCTTTCTTT. Translation gives CASSQGTGAIGTEAFF.

The rearrangement links TRBV5-1 to TRBJ2-4; D is possibly TRBD1 (5 bases). The CDR3 loop spans 13 amino acids. The germline CDR1 and CDR2 sequences are SGHRS and YFSETQ. The V and J ends lost 4 bases and 7 bases respectively, with 12 bases between them. CDR3 in amino acids: CASSGAGLNIQYF. CDR3 DNA: TGCGCCAGCAGCGGGGCAGGGCTGAACATTCAGTACTTC.

This clonotype was counted at least ten times. The rearrangement joins TRBV12-3 or TRBV12-4 to TRBJ2-3, with unresolved D. The CDR3 length is 13 residues. The V and J ends lost 8 bases and 2 bases respectively, with 11 bases between them. The CDR3 sequence is CASLLRLTDTQYF. CDR3 DNA: TGTGCCAGCCTCCTGCGCCTCACAGATACGCAGTATTTT.

This clonotype was picked up many times. The rearrangement joins TRBV6-1 to TRBJ1-1; 8 bases agree with TRBD1. Germline lookup yields CDR1 MNHNS and CDR2 SASEGT. This CDR3 comprises 20 residues. The V segment lost 0 bases and the J segment 4 bases; nucleotides outside the gene matches: 19. DNA for the CDR3: TGTGCCAGCAGTGAAGCGCACGTTCTCAGGGGGCGCGGTTCTCTCACTGAAGCTTTCTTT. The encoded protein is CASSEAHVLRGRGSLTEAFF.

This clonotype was seen repeatedly, ten times or more. This sequence joins TRBV11-2 and TRBJ2-1; 12 bases align to TRBD2. This CDR3 contains 20 residues. Germline V gives CDR1 SGHAT, CDR2 FQNNGV. After removal of 3 bases from V and 0 bases from J, the junction contained 12 bases not matched to a gene. This chain's CDR3 is CASSLVMGTSGPSSYNEQFF. The CDR3, as DNA: TGTGCCAGCAGCTTGGTGATGGGGACTAGCGGGCCCAGCTCCTACAATGAGCAGTTCTTC.

This clonotype was found many times. This rearrangement joins TRBV18 to TRBJ2-1; 9 bases align to TRBD2. Trimming cost V 4 bases and J 3 bases; bases outside gene matches: 4. The CDR3 is 15 amino acids. CDR1 is KGHSH and CDR2 is LQKENI in the germline V gene. Here the CDR3 reads CASSLKTSGYNEQFF. Here the CDR3 DNA reads TGTGCCAGCTCACTAAAGACTAGCGGCTACAATGAGCAGTTCTTC.

This clonotype appeared many times. The V call is TRBV13, the J call TRBJ1-1; perhaps TRBD1 as D (6 bases). In germline, CDR1 is PRHDT, CDR2 FYEKMQ (reference sequence). The ends were cut back, 5 bases at V and 7 bases at J, with 11 bases in the middle. The CDR3 consists of 12 residues. The CDR3 sequence is CASSPGTLEAFF. CDR3 nucleotide sequence: TGTGCCAGCAGCCCCGGGACACTTGAAGCTTTCTTT.

The rearrangement uses TRBV30 and TRBJ2-5, with TRBD1 as a possible D gene (6 bases). Trimming cost V 0 bases and J 5 bases, with 13 bases left between them. This CDR3 region has 14 residues. From germline, CDR1 is GTSNPN and CDR2 SVGIG (reference sequence). CDR3 sequence: CAWSVRTGLETQYF. The CDR3, as DNA: TGTGCCTGGAGTGTACGTACAGGGTTGGAGACCCAGTACTTC.

The chain recombines TRBV28 with TRBJ2-5; the match to TRBD1 covers 12 bases. The germline CDR1 and CDR2 sequences are MDHEN and SYDVKM. The ends lost 5 bases at V and 7 bases at J; junction bases unmatched: 17. The CDR3 has 18 amino acids. The CDR3 loop is CASSPPGQGASHLGTQYF. In DNA, the CDR3 is TGTGCCAGCAGTCCACCGGGACAGGGGGCGTCCCACTTGGGGACCCAGTACTTC.

V usage is TRBV7-3 and J usage is TRBJ2-5; TRBD1 matches 10 bases. The germline CDR1 and CDR2 sequences are SGHTA and FQGTGA. The CDR3 sequence is 16 residues long. V was pared by 5 bases and J by 4 bases, with 10 bases of the junction left unmatched. The CDR3 DNA sequence: TGTGCCAGCAGCCCTTATGGACAGGGGGGGGGAGAGACCCAGTACTTC. This sequence encodes CASSPYGQGGGETQYF. Full variable domain (rest looked up from reference TRBV7-3 and TRBJ2-5): GAGVSQTPSNKVTEKGKYVELRCDPISGHTALYWYRQSLGQGPEFLIYFQGTGAADDSGLPNDRFFAVRPEGSVSTLKIQRTERGDSAVYLCASSPYGQGGGETQYFGPGTRLLVL.

This clonotype was observed at least ten times. The V gene is TRBV7-9, the J gene TRBJ2-1, with 13 positions matching TRBD2. The CDR3 length is 16 residues. With 5 bases clipped from V and 8 bases from J, the junction kept 9 bases outside the gene matches. Germline lookup yields CDR1 SEHNR and CDR2 FQNEAQ (reference sequence). The CDR3 region has the DNA TGTGCCAGCAGCCCTGGACTAGCGGGAGTATACGATGAGCAGTTCTTC. Amino acid sequence: CASSPGLAGVYDEQFF.